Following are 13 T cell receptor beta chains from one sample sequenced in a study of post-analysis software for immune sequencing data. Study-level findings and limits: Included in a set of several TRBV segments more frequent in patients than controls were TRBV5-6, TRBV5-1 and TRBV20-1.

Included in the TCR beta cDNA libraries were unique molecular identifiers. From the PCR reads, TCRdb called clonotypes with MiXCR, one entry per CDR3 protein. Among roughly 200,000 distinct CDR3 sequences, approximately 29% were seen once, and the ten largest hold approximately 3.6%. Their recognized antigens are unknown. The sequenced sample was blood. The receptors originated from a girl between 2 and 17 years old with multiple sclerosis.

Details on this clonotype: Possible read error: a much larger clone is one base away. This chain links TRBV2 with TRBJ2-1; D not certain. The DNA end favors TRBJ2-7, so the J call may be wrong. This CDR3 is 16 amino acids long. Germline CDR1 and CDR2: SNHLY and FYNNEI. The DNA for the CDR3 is TGTGCCAGCAGTCCCAATACAGCCGTCTTCTACAATGAGCAGTACTTC. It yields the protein CASSPNTAVFYNEQYF.

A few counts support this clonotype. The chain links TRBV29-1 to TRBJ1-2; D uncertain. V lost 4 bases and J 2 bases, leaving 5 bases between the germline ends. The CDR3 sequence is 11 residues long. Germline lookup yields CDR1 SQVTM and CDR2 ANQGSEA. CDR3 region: CSVAQNYGYTF. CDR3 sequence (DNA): TGCAGCGTTGCACAGAACTATGGCTACACCTTC. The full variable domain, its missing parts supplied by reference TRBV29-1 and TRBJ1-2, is SAVISQKPSRDICQRGTSLTIQCQVDSQVTMMFWYRQQPGQSLTLIATANQGSEATYESGFVIDKFPISRPNLTFSTLTVSNMSPEDSSIYLCSVAQNYGYTFGSGTRLTVV.

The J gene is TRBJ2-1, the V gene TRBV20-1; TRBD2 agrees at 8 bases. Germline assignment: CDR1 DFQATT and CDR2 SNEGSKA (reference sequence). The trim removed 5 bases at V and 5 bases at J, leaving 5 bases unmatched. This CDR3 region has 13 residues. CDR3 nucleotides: TGCAGTGCTCCGGGACTAGGCAACAATGAGCAGTTCTTC. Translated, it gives CSAPGLGNNEQFF.

CDR3 DNA sequence: TGTGCCAGCAGTTTAGGCCCGACAAATCAGCCCCAGCATTTT. It encodes CASSLGPTNQPQHF. The V gene is TRBV12-3 or TRBV12-4, the J gene TRBJ1-5; no reliable D call. The germline V and J ends were trimmed by 1 base and 4 bases, with 8 bases remaining between them. CDR3 length: 14 residues.

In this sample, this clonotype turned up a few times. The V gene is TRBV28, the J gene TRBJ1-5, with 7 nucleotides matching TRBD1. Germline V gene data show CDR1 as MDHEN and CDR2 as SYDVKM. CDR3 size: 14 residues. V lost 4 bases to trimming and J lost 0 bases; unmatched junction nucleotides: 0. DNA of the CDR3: TGTGCCAGCAGTTGGACAGGTAGCAATCAGCCCCAGCATTTT. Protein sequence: CASSWTGSNQPQHF. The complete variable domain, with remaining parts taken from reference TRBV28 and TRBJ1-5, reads DVKVTQSSRYLVKRTGEKVFLECVQDMDHENMFWYRQDPGLGLRLIYFSYDVKMKEKGDIPEGYSVSREKKERFSLILESASTNQTSMYLCASSWTGSNQPQHFGDGTRLSIL.

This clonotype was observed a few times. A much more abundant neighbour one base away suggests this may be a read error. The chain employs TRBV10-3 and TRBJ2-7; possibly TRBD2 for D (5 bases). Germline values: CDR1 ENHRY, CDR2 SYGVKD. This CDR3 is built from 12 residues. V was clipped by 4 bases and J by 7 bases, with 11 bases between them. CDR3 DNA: TGTGCCATCAGTGCAGGAGGCAATGAGCAGTACTTC. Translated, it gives CAISAGGNEQYF.

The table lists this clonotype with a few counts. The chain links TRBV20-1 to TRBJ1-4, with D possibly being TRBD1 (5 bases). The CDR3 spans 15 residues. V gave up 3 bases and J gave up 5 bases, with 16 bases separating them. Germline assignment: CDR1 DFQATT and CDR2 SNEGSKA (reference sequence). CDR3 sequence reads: CSASPMGRANEKLFF. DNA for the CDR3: TGCAGTGCTAGCCCCATGGGCAGGGCAAATGAAAAACTGTTTTTT.

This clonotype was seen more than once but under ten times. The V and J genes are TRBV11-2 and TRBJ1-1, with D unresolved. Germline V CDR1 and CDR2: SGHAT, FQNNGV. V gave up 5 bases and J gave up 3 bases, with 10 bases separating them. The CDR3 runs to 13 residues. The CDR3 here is CASSPRGDTEAFF. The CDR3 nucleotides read TGTGCCAGCAGCCCGAGAGGTGACACTGAAGCTTTCTTT.

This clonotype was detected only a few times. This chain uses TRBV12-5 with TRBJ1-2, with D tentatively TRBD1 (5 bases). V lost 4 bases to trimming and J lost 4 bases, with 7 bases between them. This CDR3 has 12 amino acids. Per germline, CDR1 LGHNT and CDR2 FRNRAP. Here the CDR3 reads CASGWGVYGYTF. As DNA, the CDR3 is TGTGCTAGTGGTTGGGGGGTCTATGGCTACACCTTC.

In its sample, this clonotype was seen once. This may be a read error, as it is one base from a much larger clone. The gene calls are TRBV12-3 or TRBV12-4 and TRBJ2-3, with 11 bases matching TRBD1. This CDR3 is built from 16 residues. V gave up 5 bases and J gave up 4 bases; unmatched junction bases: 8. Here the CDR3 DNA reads TGTGCCAGCAGTGCTCGGGACAGGGGGGGCGCAGATACGCAGTATTTT. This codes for CASSARDRGGADTQYF.

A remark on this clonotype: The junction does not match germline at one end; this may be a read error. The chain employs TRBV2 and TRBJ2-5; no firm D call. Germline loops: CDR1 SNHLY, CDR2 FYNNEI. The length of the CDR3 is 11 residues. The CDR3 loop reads CDSSQRETQYF. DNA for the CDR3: TGTGACAGCAGCCAAAGGGAGACCCAGTACTTC.

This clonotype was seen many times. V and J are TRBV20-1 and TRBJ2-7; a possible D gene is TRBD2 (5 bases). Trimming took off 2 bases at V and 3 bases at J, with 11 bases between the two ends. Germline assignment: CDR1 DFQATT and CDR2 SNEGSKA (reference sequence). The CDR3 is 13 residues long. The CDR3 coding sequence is TGCAGTGCTAGACCAACCGGGAACTACGAGCAGTACTTC. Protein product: CSARPTGNYEQYF.

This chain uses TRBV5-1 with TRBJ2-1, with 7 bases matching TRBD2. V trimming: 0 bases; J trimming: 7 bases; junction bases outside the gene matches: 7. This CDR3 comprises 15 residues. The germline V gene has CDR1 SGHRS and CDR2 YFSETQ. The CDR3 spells CASSLAGWGGNEQFF. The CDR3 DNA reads TGCGCCAGCAGCTTGGCCGGTTGGGGGGGGAATGAGCAGTTCTTC.